Each of the 27 T cell receptor beta chains below was sequenced from the same sample in a study of OX40 agonist ivuxolimab in advanced cancers. Here immunoSEQ multiplex PCR was the method, and the copy in TCRdb shows in-frame clones only, minus some. The sample lists fewer than 95,000 clones, around nine tenths occurring once. This material consisted of CD4+ or CD8+ T cells sorted from blood, taken in a trial of the OX40 agonist ivuxolimab. Receptor source: an adult with an advanced solid tumor such as melanoma, head and neck, liver or kidney cancer.

The gene calls are TRBV7-3 and TRBJ2-4, with 7 positions matching TRBD1. Germline CDR1 and CDR2: SGHTA and FQGTGA. This CDR3 has 17 residues. The V gene end was trimmed by 5 bases and the J gene end by 4 bases; junction bases not matched to a gene: 14. The CDR3: CASSATGEKGPKNIQYF. The CDR3 coding sequence is TGTGCCAGCAGCGCAACAGGGGAAAAGGGCCCTAAAAACATTCAGTACTTC.

This CDR3 reads CASSLVSLYEQYF. CDR3 DNA sequence: TGTGCCAGCAGCTTGGTTTCTCTCTACGAGCAGTACTTC. V is TRBV5-6 and J is TRBJ2-7; D is unresolved. V shed 0 bases and J shed 3 bases, with 7 bases lying between them. Germline CDR1 SGHDT, CDR2 YYEEEE. The CDR3 totals 13 residues.

This chain uses TRBV28 with TRBJ1-5; D ambiguous. The germline V and J ends were trimmed by 3 bases and 0 bases, with 15 bases remaining between them. CDR3 size: 17 residues. Germline CDR1 MDHEN, CDR2 SYDVKM. In nucleotides, the CDR3 is TGTGCCAGCAGTTTGGTCCCCGGCCTCAATAGCAATCAGCCCCAGCATTTT. It translates to CASSLVPGLNSNQPQHF.

The rearrangement uses TRBV7-9 and TRBJ2-4; 9 bases are shared with TRBD1. Germline assignment: CDR1 SEHNR and CDR2 FQNEAQ (reference sequence). This CDR3 comprises 13 residues. J lost 15 bases, V lost 6 bases, and 12 bases had no gene match. The DNA of the CDR3 is TGTGCCAGCAGAGTGGGGACAGGGAGGCAAATGTACTTC. This encodes CASRVGTGRQMYF.

The chain combines TRBV19 with TRBJ2-1; 11 bases map to TRBD1. CDR1 LNHDA and CDR2 SQIVND come from the germline V gene (reference sequence). With 3 bases clipped from V and 10 bases from J, the junction kept 8 bases outside the gene matches. The CDR3 loop spans 15 amino acids. The CDR3 DNA is TGTGCCAGTAGTATCGGACAGGGGGCTGGAGGGGAGCAGTTCTTC. It codes for CASSIGQGAGGEQFF.

The chain has TRBV27 and TRBJ2-4; D is perhaps TRBD1 (6 bases). V was clipped by 5 bases and J by 6 bases, with 17 bases between them. This CDR3 is 15 amino acids long. Germline CDR1 and CDR2: MNHEY and SMNVEV (reference sequence). DNA of the CDR3: TGTGCCAGCAGTCGAAGGGGGACCGCCTTAAACATTCAGTACTTC. The encoded protein is CASSRRGTALNIQYF.

J is TRBJ1-4 and V is TRBV28, with a weak D call TRBD1 (5 bases). The V and J ends lost 2 bases and 8 bases respectively, with 12 bases between them. CDR3 length: 14 residues. Germline V gene data show CDR1 as MDHEN and CDR2 as SYDVKM. CDR3: CASSLTGVREKLFF. The CDR3 DNA sequence: TGTGCCAGCAGTTTAACGGGGGTAAGGGAAAAACTGTTTTTT.

The rearrangement uses TRBV7-2 and TRBJ1-2; D may be TRBD1 (5 bases). Germline values: CDR1 SGHTA, CDR2 FQGNSA. The CDR3 is 13 amino acids. Trimming shortened V by 1 base and J by 5 bases, and 8 bases separated the two germline ends. DNA for the CDR3: TGTGCCAGCAGCTTAGACAGGACATATGGCTACACCTTC. It encodes CASSLDRTYGYTF.

V gene TRBV6-1 combines with J gene TRBJ2-5, with 9 bases fitting TRBD2. This CDR3 has 14 residues. After removal of 8 bases from V and 2 bases from J, the junction contained 6 bases not matched to a gene. Germline lookup yields CDR1 MNHNS and CDR2 SASEGT. The CDR3 DNA reads as TGTGCCAGCTTCTTAGCGGGGGTACAAGAGACCCAGTACTTC. Amino acids: CASFLAGVQETQYF.

This clone appeared a single time. The gene calls are TRBV2 and TRBJ1-5, with TRBD1 identical over 10 bases. Germline loops: CDR1 SNHLY, CDR2 FYNNEI. The CDR3 runs 15 residues. Unmatched junction bases numbered 5, after V lost 5 bases and J lost 4 bases. The CDR3 loop reads CASSRTGGRNQPQHF. The CDR3 DNA is TGTGCCAGCAGTCGGACAGGGGGTCGAAATCAGCCCCAGCATTTT.

The chain links TRBV7-2 to TRBJ2-7, with TRBD2 as a possible D gene (7 bases). The CDR3 is 16 amino acids. The V gene lost 4 bases and the J gene lost 2 bases, with 18 bases spanning the gap. Germline lookup yields CDR1 SGHTA and CDR2 FQGNSA. As DNA, the CDR3 is TGTGCCAGCAGCTACAAGGGAGGGGGATACGCCTACGAGCAGTACTTC. Translated: CASSYKGGGYAYEQYF.

The CDR3 loop reads CASRRPGQGSYEQYF. The CDR3, as DNA: TGTGCCAGCAGGCGACCGGGACAGGGTTCCTACGAGCAGTACTTC. The V gene is TRBV6-5, the J gene TRBJ2-7, with 9 bases matching TRBD1. Looked up from germline, CDR1 is MNHEY and CDR2 is SVGAGI. The junction had 7 bases not matched to a gene; V was cut back by 6 bases and J by 1 base. CDR3 length: 15 amino acids.

This chain connects TRBV2 to TRBJ1-3; D gene unclear. Germline V lookup: CDR1 SNHLY, CDR2 FYNNEI. The CDR3 has 15 amino acids. V lost 2 bases and J 0 bases, leaving 8 bases between the germline ends. Written as DNA, the CDR3 is TGTGCCAGCAGTGAATCTAGCTTCTCTGGAAACACCATATATTTT. Translation: CASSESSFSGNTIYF.

V usage is TRBV6-6 and J usage is TRBJ2-3, with TRBD1 matching 8 bases. The trim removed 11 bases at V and 5 bases at J, leaving 6 bases unmatched. This CDR3 is built from 12 residues. The germline V gene encodes CDR1 MNHNY and CDR2 SVGAGI (reference sequence). DNA for the CDR3: TGTGCCGCCCAGGGGGCGGAAGATACGCAGTATTTT. Amino acid sequence: CAAQGAEDTQYF.

This chain joins TRBV5-1 and TRBJ1-1, with D unresolved. V gave up 2 bases and J gave up 2 bases, with 10 bases separating them. From germline, CDR1 is SGHRS and CDR2 YFSETQ. CDR3 length equals 14 residues. The CDR3 region is CASSLGVANTEAFF. The CDR3 DNA is TGCGCCAGCAGCTTAGGAGTAGCCAACACTGAAGCTTTCTTT.

This chain connects TRBV4-2 to TRBJ2-3, with TRBD2 as a possible D gene (6 bases). Germline CDR1 is LGHNA and CDR2 is YNFKEQ. The CDR3 runs 18 residues. V was trimmed by 0 bases and J by 3 bases, leaving 19 bases between them. CDR3 sequence: CASSQEPNRASGTDTQYF. CDR3 nucleotides: TGTGCCAGCAGCCAAGAGCCCAACCGGGCCAGCGGGACAGATACGCAGTATTTT.

The chain combines TRBV5-6 with TRBJ1-4; no clear D. The ends were cut back, 6 bases at V and 0 bases at J, with 9 bases in the middle. There are 14 residues in the CDR3. Germline V CDR1 and CDR2: SGHDT, YYEEEE. DNA for the CDR3: TGTGCCAGCACGGCGTTTGCAACTAATGAAAAACTGTTTTTT. Translating it yields CASTAFATNEKLFF.

This chain joins TRBV2 and TRBJ1-1; 11 bases align to TRBD1. From germline, CDR1 is SNHLY and CDR2 FYNNEI. After removal of 4 bases from V and 5 bases from J, the junction contained 6 bases not matched to a gene. The length of the CDR3 is 15 residues. CDR3 loop: CASSAGTGGTTEAFF. For the CDR3, the DNA is TGTGCCAGCAGTGCCGGGACAGGGGGTACGACTGAAGCTTTCTTT. Based on the CDR3 plus reference TRBV2 and TRBJ1-1, the full variable domain is EPEVTQTPSHQVTQMGQEVILRCVPISNHLYFYWYRQILGQKVEFLVSFYNNEISEKSEIFDDQFSVERPDGSNFTLKIRSTKLEDSAMYFCASSAGTGGTTEAFFGQGTRLTVV.

The chain joins TRBV6-5 to TRBJ1-5; TRBD1 aligns across 7 bases. After removal of 6 bases from V and 5 bases from J, the junction contained 4 bases not matched to a gene. CDR3 length: 13 residues. CDR1 and CDR2 (germline): MNHEY, SVGAGI. CDR3 region: CASRRQGDQPQHF. The CDR3 DNA reads as TGTGCCAGCAGACGACAGGGCGATCAGCCCCAGCATTTT.

V gene TRBV4-2 combines with J gene TRBJ2-7, with 7 bases that match TRBD2. This CDR3 has 14 residues. The germline gives CDR1 LGHNA, CDR2 YNFKEQ. V shed 3 bases, J shed 6 bases, and the junction held 8 bases outside the gene matches. This CDR3 is CASSQLGLVGEQYF. In DNA form, the CDR3 reads TGTGCCAGCAGCCAGCTTGGACTAGTCGGCGAGCAGTACTTC.

The chain couples TRBV6-5 to TRBJ1-6; D may be TRBD1 (5 bases). Per the germline V gene, CDR1 is MNHEY and CDR2 is SVGAGI. The CDR3 has 15 amino acids. Trimming took 3 bases from V and 10 from J, leaving 16 bases between them. CDR3 residues: CASSYGGSVESPLHF. The CDR3, as DNA: TGTGCCAGCAGTTATGGGGGGAGCGTGGAATCACCCCTCCACTTT.

The chain joins TRBV10-3 to TRBJ2-5; D tentatively fits TRBD1 or TRBD2 (5 bases each). The CDR3 is 16 amino acids. The germline CDR1 and CDR2 sequences are ENHRY and SYGVKD. Trimming shortened V by 5 bases and J by 1 base, and 17 bases separated the two germline ends. In DNA, the CDR3 is TGTGCCATCAGTATCCGGGGCATTGGGGCCCAAGAGACCCAGTACTTC. Translating gives CAISIRGIGAQETQYF.

The rearrangement links TRBV11-3 to TRBJ1-6, with D uncertain. This CDR3 is 16 amino acids long. V was clipped by 6 bases and J by 0 bases, with 12 bases between them. Per the germline V gene, CDR1 is SGHNT and CDR2 is YENEEA. The CDR3 loop is CASRGFSSSYNSPLHF. The CDR3 DNA is TGTGCCAGCAGGGGGTTCTCCAGCTCCTATAATTCACCCCTCCACTTT.

The chain carries TRBV25-1 and TRBJ1-2; D uncertain. Trimming took 2 bases from V and 4 from J, leaving 5 bases between them. Germline-derived CDR1 and CDR2 are MGHDK and SYGVNS. The CDR3 contains 12 residues. CDR3 sequence reads: CASSEDLYGYTF. The DNA of the CDR3 is TGTGCCAGCAGTGAAGACCTCTATGGCTACACCTTC.

The J gene is TRBJ2-3, the V gene TRBV5-4; no clear D. CDR1 and CDR2 from the germline V gene are SGHNT and YYREEE (reference sequence). This CDR3 comprises 12 residues. Deletions cut 1 base from V and 6 bases from J, with 6 bases between. The CDR3 here is CASSLLLDTQYF. The CDR3 DNA is TGTGCCAGCAGCTTGCTCCTGGATACGCAGTATTTT.

The J gene is TRBJ1-1, the V gene TRBV14; unclear D gene. Germline V CDR1 and CDR2: SGHDN, FVKESK. The CDR3 contains 14 residues. The V and J ends lost 4 bases and 2 bases respectively, with 11 bases between them. The CDR3 protein is CASSPGGRNTEAFF. CDR3 sequence (DNA): TGTGCCAGCAGCCCGGGAGGGAGAAACACTGAAGCTTTCTTT.

V is TRBV28 and J is TRBJ2-1; no clear D gene. CDR1 is MDHEN and CDR2 is SYDVKM in the germline V gene. Trimming shortened V by 2 bases and J by 0 bases, and 8 bases separated the two germline ends. The CDR3 contains 15 residues. CDR3 DNA sequence: TGTGCCAGCAGTTTAGTGGGCAGCTCCTACAATGAGCAGTTCTTC. Amino acid sequence: CASSLVGSSYNEQFF.